This paragraph reports one T cell receptor beta chain. The specificity of this receptor is unknown. Base qualities are not provided; no much larger clone lies one nucleotide away. This specimen comes from a study of blood T cell repertoires in COVID-19 (dated by TCRdb to 2018 to 2020). Study-wide context: Samples covering the acute and convalescent phases of COVID-19 were provided by collaborators in the United States, Italy and Spain. The material from the prospective study consisted of cDNA or gDNA derived from T cells, B-cell-depleted T cells, or PBMCs. The dataset comprised deeply sampled blood TCRbeta repertoires from subjects exposed to, actively infected with, or recovered from COVID-19. The repertoires were released in a freely available public database meant as a resource for research on the immune response to SARS-CoV-2. Samples came from the ongoing ImmuneRACE study (first 160 participants) plus 1,254 subjects from 6 global collaborators. Nearly every sample came with metadata listing a de-identified subject ID, COVID-19 status, age in years and sex. HLA class I and class II types, where available, came from metadata supplied by the sample provider rather than from assay-based typing.

Results and caveats for the whole study, not just this receptor: The quantity of clinical and demographic metadata differed by source and by participant and was supplied without curation.

TCRbeta CDR3 regions were amplified from genomic DNA by means of the immunoSEQ Assay, a bias-controlled multiplex PCR. From the authors' description of their analysis: The number of nucleated cells in each sample was estimated by amplification of reference gene primers within the assay. To quantify the absolute abundance of each unique TCRbeta CDR3 rearrangement, sequence reads were collapsed and filtered. For each sample, productive Simpson clonality was calculated as the square root of Simpson's diversity index over productive rearrangements. TCRdb obtained this table from immuneACCESS and retained in-frame rearrangements with V and J assigned. These tables miss some clones; where compared with another copy, unresolved V genes account for less than half of the shortfall, and the remainder is unexplained. The V and J calls and clone size come from that table; D and trimming were worked out from the DNA. This sample comprises roughly 260,000 clones, about 80% of them detected only once. 4.5% to 6% of the sample rests with the top ten.

The collaborating institutions used their own protocols to collect whole blood in K2EDTA tubes. For TCRbeta analysis, collaborator samples were shipped as frozen whole blood, as isolated PBMCs, or as DNA extracted from either sample type. The source material was peripheral blood. The origin of this receptor is a woman aged 80 or older with active or convalescent COVID-19.

The CDR3 loop reads CAWSQGSSSYNEQFF. The nucleotide sequence reads TGTGCCTGGAGTCAGGGGTCGAGCTCCTACAATGAGCAGTTCTTC. This sequence uses TRBV30 and TRBJ2-1; a weak D assignment points to TRBD1 (6 bases agree). Trimming costs V 2 bases and J 0 bases, and their ends lie 11 bases apart. From cysteine to phenylalanine, the CDR3 is 15 amino acids long. The DNA shown is the 45-base CDR3, in frame from base 1. CDR1 GTSNPN and CDR2 SVGIG were looked up in the germline V gene (reference sequence).